This T cell receptor beta chain was profiled in a study of cytotoxic CD8 clonotypes in ibrutinib-treated CLL. Study in general: Response material was collected after a median approximately 12 months of treatment, range 6 to 36.

Assay used: immunoSEQ multiplex PCR; TCRdb lists only in-frame clones, some missing. Here the sample spans some 300,000 clones, roughly 80% being singletons. The CDR3 consists of 16 residues. The germline V gene encodes CDR1 SGHTS and CDR2 YDEGEE. Trimming took off 0 bases at V and 0 bases at J, with 10 bases between the two ends. The gene calls are TRBV5-8 and TRBJ1-3, with D maybe TRBD1 (5 bases). Sequencing was performed on PBMCs, taken before ibrutinib treatment. The receptor was derived from a human donor with chronic lymphocytic leukemia. CDR3 nucleotide sequence: TGTGCCAGCAGCTTGGCCCGCAGGGCCTCTGGAAACACCATATATTTT. Protein product: CASSLARRASGNTIYF.